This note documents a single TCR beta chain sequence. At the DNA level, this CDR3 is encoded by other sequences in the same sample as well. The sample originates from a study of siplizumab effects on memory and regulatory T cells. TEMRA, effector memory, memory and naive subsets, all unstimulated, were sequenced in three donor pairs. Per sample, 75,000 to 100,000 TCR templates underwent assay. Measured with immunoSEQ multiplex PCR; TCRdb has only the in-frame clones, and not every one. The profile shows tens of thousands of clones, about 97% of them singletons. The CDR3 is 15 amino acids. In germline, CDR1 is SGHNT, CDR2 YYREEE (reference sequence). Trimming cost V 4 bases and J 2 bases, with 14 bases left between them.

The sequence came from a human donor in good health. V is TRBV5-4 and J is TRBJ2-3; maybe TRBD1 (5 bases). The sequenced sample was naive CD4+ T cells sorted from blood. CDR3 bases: TGTGCCAGCAGCCCCAGGGTTCTCCACACAGATACGCAGTATTTT. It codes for CASSPRVLHTDTQYF.